One and the same sample provided the 7 T cell receptor beta chains below, sequenced in a study of blood T cell repertoires in COVID-19. Repertoires were generated with immunoSEQ multiplex PCR, while TCRdb's copy carries only in-frame clones and drops some. The table includes roughly 90,000 clones, more than 75% detected once. Sequencing was performed on peripheral blood. All receptors come from a human donor in a cohort sampled during active COVID-19.

The genes are TRBV9 and TRBJ1-2, with a weak D call TRBD1 (5 bases). This CDR3 has 15 amino acids. V shed 6 bases and J shed 4 bases, with 19 bases lying between them. From germline, CDR1 is SGDLS and CDR2 YYNGEE. The CDR3 here is CASTRGDGDIYGYTF. DNA for the CDR3: TGTGCCAGCACCCGGGGGGACGGCGACATCTATGGCTACACCTTC.

There are a few counts of this clone. This chain joins TRBV6-6 and TRBJ1-1; D unresolved. V lost 2 bases and J 1 base, leaving 8 bases between the germline ends. There are 14 residues in the CDR3. Germline V gene lookup returns CDR1 MNHNY and CDR2 SVGAGI (reference sequence). The CDR3 DNA follows: TGTGCCAGCAGTTACCTGAGGGAGAACACTGAAGCTTTCTTT. Translating it yields CASSYLRENTEAFF.

This chain links TRBV24-1 with TRBJ2-1; D remains unclear. V lost 4 bases to trimming and J lost 8 bases, with 20 bases between them. The CDR3 contains 16 residues. The germline CDR1 and CDR2 sequences are KGHDR and SFDVKD. DNA for the CDR3: TGTGCCACCAGTGAGCGAAGCGCTATATCAATAGATGAGCAGTTCTTC. This gives the protein CATSERSAISIDEQFF.

This chain connects TRBV12-3 or TRBV12-4 to TRBJ2-2, with 11 bases matching TRBD1. The V and J ends lost 6 bases and 13 bases, in that order; junction bases with no gene match: 7. The CDR3 spans 13 residues. CDR3 loop: CASSGTGGFWLFF. Written as DNA, the CDR3 is TGTGCCAGCAGCGGGACAGGGGGTTTCTGGCTGTTTTTT.

This clone appeared a single time. The chain links TRBV4-2 to TRBJ1-2; D gene uncertain. Germline assignment: CDR1 LGHNA and CDR2 YNFKEQ. Between the trimmed V and J ends, which lost 0 bases and 4 bases, there was a span of 9 bases. The length of the CDR3 is 14 residues. This CDR3 reads CASSQDEGAYGYTF. The CDR3 coding sequence is TGTGCCAGCAGCCAAGATGAGGGTGCCTATGGCTACACCTTC.

The genes are TRBV6-5 and TRBJ1-1; 9 bases fit TRBD1. The CDR3 runs to 15 residues. Germline V gives CDR1 MNHEY, CDR2 SVGAGI. After removal of 10 bases from V and 6 bases from J, the junction contained 15 bases not matched to a gene. In DNA form, the CDR3 reads TGTGCCACCAAGTACCGGGACAGGGAGGTCGCTGAAGCTTTCTTT. It translates to CATKYRDREVAEAFF.

This sequence joins TRBV7-2 and TRBJ2-4, with D maybe TRBD2 (7 bases). The germline CDR1 and CDR2 sequences are SGHTA and FQGNSA. There are 15 residues in the CDR3. Trimming shortened V by 5 bases and J by 7 bases, and 18 bases separated the two germline ends. In nucleotides, the CDR3 is TGTGCCAGCAGCGCAAGGGGGGGGTTCGGGAACATTCAGTACTTC. Amino acid sequence: CASSARGGFGNIQYF.